A selection of T cell receptor beta chains follows, all from one sample in a study of PD-1 blockade in mismatch repair-deficient tumors. TCRdb's copy holds only in-frame clones and misses some; the assay was immunoSEQ multiplex PCR. In the table there are approximately 63,000 clones, about nine tenths of which are singletons. Sequenced here: peripheral blood, sampled 52 weeks after starting pembrolizumab. The receptors were gathered from an adult with mismatch repair-deficient cancer. Both conserved end residues are part of each CDR3. Fields, in order: CDR3 protein, CDR3 DNA, clone size, J gene, V gene, D gene. A D gene is named only where the DNA matches it firmly. Clone size appears in some rows only: once, few, many, or a class for an expanded clone.

CASISGPMNEKLFF | TGTGCCAGCATCTCCGGGCCGATGAATGAAAAACTGTTTTTT | NA | TRBJ1-4 | TRBV21-1 | NA
CASSLDGGGYTLQPQHF | TGTGCCAGCAGCTTAGATGGGGGGGGCTACACACTTCAGCCCCAGCATTTT | once | TRBJ1-5 | TRBV11-2 | NA
CASSIYPGHPEAFF | TGTGCCAGCAGCATTTACCCGGGACACCCTGAAGCTTTCTTT | NA | TRBJ1-1 | TRBV2 | NA
CASSQGQAYEQYF | TGCGCCAGCAGCCAGGGACAGGCCTACGAGCAGTACTTC | NA | TRBJ2-7 | TRBV4-1 | TRBD1
CASSLAATGELFF | TGTGCCAGCAGCTTAGCGGCGACCGGGGAGCTGTTTTTT | NA | TRBJ2-2 | TRBV13 | NA
CASSLFGLAQETQYF | TGTGCCAGCAGCTTATTCGGTCTAGCACAAGAGACCCAGTACTTC | NA | TRBJ2-5 | TRBV7-8 | NA
CASSVERGQSLSSNQPQHF | TGTGCCAGCAGCGTAGAACGGGGCCAGAGCTTATCTAGCAATCAGCCCCAGCATTTT | NA | TRBJ1-5 | TRBV9 | NA
CASSFQGAYEQYF | TGTGCCAGCAGTTTCCAGGGGGCCTACGAGCAGTACTTC | NA | TRBJ2-7 | TRBV27 | TRBD1
CASSKITSGTSTDTQYF | TGTGCCAGCAGCAAGATTACTAGCGGAACTAGCACAGATACGCAGTATTTT | NA | TRBJ2-3 | TRBV5-6 | TRBD2
CASSITYRLKETQYF | TGTGCCAGTAGTATCACATACAGGTTAAAAGAGACCCAGTACTTC | NA | TRBJ2-5 | TRBV19 | NA
CAWSVTLRGANVLTF | TGTGCCTGGAGTGTAACCCTGAGGGGGGCCAACGTCCTGACTTTC | NA | TRBJ2-6 | TRBV30 | NA
CSAVLSRDRVANYGYTF | TGCAGCGCGGTACTTTCCCGGGACAGGGTAGCGAACTATGGCTACACCTTC | NA | TRBJ1-2 | TRBV29-1 | TRBD1
CASTGGLNTEAFF | TGTGCCAGCACCGGGGGTTTGAACACTGAAGCTTTCTTT | NA | TRBJ1-1 | TRBV6-5 | NA
CASSQGQGSYEQYF | TGCGCCAGCAGCCAAGGACAGGGGTCCTACGAGCAGTACTTC | NA | TRBJ2-7 | TRBV4-3 | TRBD1
CASSLGQATSTDTQYF | TGTGCCAGCAGCTTGGGCCAGGCGACTAGCACAGATACGCAGTATTTT | NA | TRBJ2-3 | TRBV5-8 | NA
CASSQLLSSGNTIYF | TGCGCCAGCAGCCAGTTACTCAGCTCTGGAAACACCATATATTTT | NA | TRBJ1-3 | TRBV4-3 | NA
CASSIEAGSYEQYF | TGTGCCAGTAGTATCGAGGCAGGCTCCTACGAGCAGTACTTC | NA | TRBJ2-7 | TRBV19 | NA
CASSQVAGRSYEQYF | TGCGCCAGCAGCCAAGTGGCGGGTCGCTCCTACGAGCAGTACTTC | NA | TRBJ2-7 | TRBV4-1 | NA
CASSAMGSGRETQYF | TGTGCCAGCAGCGCGATGGGAAGCGGGAGGGAGACCCAGTACTTC | NA | TRBJ2-5 | TRBV7-2 | TRBD2
CASSQYTALGETQYF | TGCGCCAGCAGCCAATACACGGCGTTGGGAGAGACCCAGTACTTC | NA | TRBJ2-5 | TRBV4-1 | NA
CAIAGTGTYEQYF | TGTGCCATCGCAGGGACGGGGACCTACGAGCAGTACTTC | few | TRBJ2-7 | TRBV7-3 | NA
CASGTGTGVNNEQFF | TGCGCCAGTGGGACCGGGACAGGGGTCAACAATGAGCAGTTCTTC | medium-sized | TRBJ2-1 | TRBV5-1 | TRBD1
CASSVGQHYNEQFF | TGCGCCAGCAGCGTGGGCCAGCATTACAATGAGCAGTTCTTC | NA | TRBJ2-1 | TRBV4-1 | NA
CSGNPAQHPEQFF | TGCAGCGGGAATCCGGCGCAGCATCCTGAGCAGTTCTTC | NA | TRBJ2-1 | TRBV29-1 | NA
CASSLGGYGYTF | TGTGCCAGCAGCTTGGGCGGGTATGGCTACACCTTC | once | TRBJ1-2 | TRBV5-4 | NA
CASSTGLSGANVLTF | TGTGCCAGCAGCACCGGACTATCTGGGGCCAACGTCCTGACTTTC | NA | TRBJ2-6 | TRBV11-1 | NA
CASSPGLESSYEQYF | TGCGCCAGCAGCCCGGGTTTAGAAAGCTCCTACGAGCAGTACTTC | once | TRBJ2-7 | TRBV4-3 | NA
CASSGGLLITNNEQFF | TGTGCCAGCAGCGGAGGACTCCTGATAACTAACAATGAGCAGTTCTTC | NA | TRBJ2-1 | TRBV7-2 | NA
CAWSVTSANEQFF | TGTGCCTGGAGTGTGACTAGCGCCAATGAGCAGTTCTTC | NA | TRBJ2-1 | TRBV30 | TRBD2
CASSLAEKYYEQYF | TGTGCCAGCAGCTTAGCGGAAAAATACTACGAGCAGTACTTC | few | TRBJ2-7 | TRBV7-9 | NA
CASSLIRGGTDTQYF | TGTGCCAGCAGCTTAATTCGCGGAGGCACAGATACGCAGTATTTT | NA | TRBJ2-3 | TRBV7-2 | NA
CASSTSGRNTDTQYF | TGTGCCAGTAGTACTAGCGGGAGAAATACAGATACGCAGTATTTT | NA | TRBJ2-3 | TRBV19 | TRBD2
CAISEIGYEQYF | TGTGCCATCAGTGAAATCGGCTACGAGCAGTACTTC | NA | TRBJ2-7 | TRBV10-3 | NA
CASSEGGSEQYF | TGTGCCAGCAGTGAAGGGGGCAGCGAGCAGTACTTC | NA | TRBJ2-7 | TRBV25-1 | NA
CASSARKNYGYTF | TGTGCCAGCAGTGCACGGAAAAACTATGGCTACACCTTC | NA | TRBJ1-2 | TRBV6-6 | NA
CASSGRAYEQYF | TGTGCCAGTAGTGGGAGGGCCTACGAGCAGTACTTC | few | TRBJ2-7 | TRBV19 | TRBD2
CASSEEAGRGDTQYF | TGTGCCAGCAGTGAAGAGGCAGGGCGGGGAGATACGCAGTATTTT | NA | TRBJ2-3 | TRBV2 | NA
CASSDSGTGALTGELFF | TGCGCCAGCAGTGATTCCGGGACAGGGGCTTTAACCGGGGAGCTGTTTTTT | once | TRBJ2-2 | TRBV10-1 | TRBD1
CASIRGSGNQFF | TGTGCCTCAATCCGGGGTAGTGGGAACCAGTTCTTC | NA | TRBJ2-1 | TRBV6-1 | NA
CASSSGGTGELFF | TGTGCCAGCAGCTCAGGCGGGACCGGGGAGCTGTTTTTT | NA | TRBJ2-2 | TRBV9 | NA
CASSPDVGTSVYTQYF | TGTGCCAGCTCACCGGATGTAGGGACTAGCGTATATACGCAGTATTTT | NA | TRBJ2-3 | TRBV18 | TRBD2
CASSQSVAGVSYNEQFF | TGCGCCAGCAGCCAATCTGTAGCGGGAGTTTCCTACAATGAGCAGTTCTTC | NA | TRBJ2-1 | TRBV4-3 | TRBD2
CASSLGLAGAYNEQFF | TGTGCCAGCAGCTTAGGCCTAGCGGGGGCCTACAATGAGCAGTTCTTC | NA | TRBJ2-1 | TRBV13 | TRBD2
CASSKGTSGYNEQFF | TGTGCCAGCAGCAAAGGGACTAGCGGATACAATGAGCAGTTCTTC | once | TRBJ2-1 | TRBV27 | TRBD2
CASSQDGRYPQFF | TGCGCCAGCAGCCAAGACGGACGCTACCCGCAGTTCTTC | NA | TRBJ2-1 | TRBV4-1 | NA
CASSLRDREQETQYF | TGTGCCAGCAGCCTTCGGGACAGGGAACAAGAGACCCAGTACTTC | NA | TRBJ2-5 | TRBV5-5 | TRBD1
CASSLWIGGSGANVLTF | TGTGCCAGCAGCTTGTGGATAGGGGGCTCTGGGGCCAACGTCCTGACTTTC | NA | TRBJ2-6 | TRBV5-6 | NA
CASSYRRTTPYYEQYF | TGTGCCAGCAGTTACCGTCGGACTACCCCCTACTACGAGCAGTACTTC | NA | TRBJ2-7 | TRBV6-5 | NA
CASSIRGLAHEQYF | TGTGCCAGTAGTATTCGGGGACTAGCCCACGAGCAGTACTTC | NA | TRBJ2-7 | TRBV19 | TRBD2
CSVDVGQATQYF | TGCAGCGTTGACGTGGGCCAGGCGACCCAGTACTTC | NA | TRBJ2-5 | TRBV29-1 | NA
CASSQDGYNEQFF | TGCGCCAGCAGCCAAGATGGATACAATGAGCAGTTCTTC | NA | TRBJ2-1 | TRBV4-3 | NA
CASRTTVYITDTQYF | TGTGCCAGCAGGACTACGGTTTATATCACAGATACGCAGTATTTT | NA | TRBJ2-3 | TRBV7-9 | NA
CAIAKGLGANVLTF | TGTGCCATCGCGAAGGGGCTAGGGGCCAACGTCCTGACTTTC | NA | TRBJ2-6 | TRBV10-3 | NA
CASSPLGNTQYF | TGTGCCAGCAGCCCTCTCGGGAATACGCAGTATTTT | once | TRBJ2-3 | TRBV7-2 | NA